The source of this TCR beta chain is a study of cytomegalovirus exposure and HLA in healthy donors. A word on this clone: Antigen specificity is unknown.

Study-wide results and caveats: Analyses of presence/absence relied on an assumption of roughly uniform sequencing depth across donors.

This CDR3 region has 13 residues. Germline lookup yields CDR1 SGHTS and CDR2 YDEGEE. V was pared by 0 bases and J by 4 bases, with 5 bases between. The PCR employed 60 Vbeta primers together with 13 Jbeta primers. The assay was immunoSEQ multiplex PCR, and TCRdb's table has in-frame clones only and misses some. The sample consists of under 200,000 clones, 12% of them appearing once. The V call is TRBV5-8, the J call TRBJ1-5; TRBD1 is a possible D gene (5 bases). The sequencing sample was made of PBMCs. This TCR was sampled from a man between 45 and 60 years old in good health and CMV-seropositive. The chain's CDR3 is CASSLDRNQPQHF. DNA for the CDR3: TGTGCCAGCAGCTTGGACAGGAATCAGCCCCAGCATTTT. Using reference TRBV5-8 and TRBJ1-5 for the parts outside the CDR3, the full variable domain is EAGVTQSPTHLIKTRGQQATLRCSPISGHTSVYWYQQALGLGLQFLLWYDEGEERNRGNFPPRFSGRQFPNYSSELNVNALELEDSALYLCASSLDRNQPQHFGDGTRLSIL.